Each of the 14 T cell receptor beta chains below was sequenced from the same sample in a study of blood T cell repertoires in COVID-19. Sequencing used immunoSEQ multiplex PCR; TCRdb keeps in-frame clones, though not all of them. This sample carries over 200,000 clones, more than 70% of them seen once, and the ten largest clones take roughly 8%. The sample taken for sequencing was peripheral blood. These receptors came from a woman between 45 and 65 years old with acute or convalescent COVID-19.

CDR3 sequence reads: CASSTNPGQGYEQYF. In DNA, the CDR3 is TGTGCCAGCAGTACAAACCCGGGACAGGGGTACGAGCAGTACTTC. J is TRBJ2-7 and V is TRBV6-5; 10 bases map to TRBD1. CDR1 is MNHEY and CDR2 is SVGAGI in the germline V gene. Trimming cost V 5 bases and J 4 bases; bases outside gene matches: 8. The CDR3 has 15 amino acids.

In regard to this clone: The sample carries other DNA sequences with the same CDR3. This chain joins TRBV2 and TRBJ2-4; TRBD2 is a possible D gene (5 bases). Germline CDR1 and CDR2: SNHLY and FYNNEI. Between the trimmed V and J ends, which lost 2 bases and 2 bases, there was a span of 13 bases. This CDR3 has 16 residues. The CDR3 nucleotides are TGTGCCAGCAGTGAACGGGGTGGAAGAACCAAAAACATTCAGTACTTC. Protein sequence: CASSERGGRTKNIQYF. The complete variable domain, with remaining parts taken from reference TRBV2 and TRBJ2-4, reads EPEVTQTPSHQVTQMGQEVILRCVPISNHLYFYWYRQILGQKVEFLVSFYNNEISEKSEIFDDQFSVERPDGSNFTLKIRSTKLEDSAMYFCASSERGGRTKNIQYFGAGTRLSVL.

This clone was observed a few times. The genes are TRBV5-1 and TRBJ2-5, with D perhaps TRBD1 (5 bases). Germline values: CDR1 SGHRS, CDR2 YFSETQ. Deletions cut 3 bases from V and 7 bases from J, with 13 bases between. The CDR3 sequence is 13 residues long. Here the CDR3 DNA reads TGCGCCAGCAGCTCAGATGCAAGGGGGACCCAGTACTTC. The encoded protein is CASSSDARGTQYF.

V is TRBV18 and J is TRBJ2-3, with 14 bases identical to TRBD2. The germline V gene has CDR1 KGHSH and CDR2 LQKENI. The junction had 4 bases not matched to a gene; V was cut back by 0 bases and J by 5 bases. The CDR3 runs to 17 residues. In nucleotides, the CDR3 is TGTGCCAGCTCACCACCCGGACTAGCGGGAGGTGTAGATACGCAGTATTTT. This translates into CASSPPGLAGGVDTQYF.

The chain is built from TRBV5-1 and TRBJ1-6; TRBD1 is a possible D gene (6 bases). V lost 4 bases and J 7 bases, leaving 12 bases between the germline ends. CDR1 and CDR2 (germline): SGHRS, YFSETQ. The CDR3 is made up of 14 amino acids. DNA of the CDR3: TGCGCCAGCAGCGAAAGGGGGATGAATTCACCCCTCCACTTT. Protein sequence: CASSERGMNSPLHF. Variable domain in full (rest from reference TRBV5-1 and TRBJ1-6): KAGVTQTPRYLIKTRGQQVTLSCSPISGHRSVSWYQQTPGQGLQFLFEYFSETQRNKGNFPGRFSGRQFSNSRSEMNVSTLELGDSALYLCASSERGMNSPLHFGNGTRLTVT.

The chain couples TRBV7-8 to TRBJ2-5, with D possibly matching TRBD2 (6 bases). The CDR3 length is 14 residues. CDR1 and CDR2 from the germline V gene are SGHVS and FQNEAQ. V lost 0 bases, J lost 5 bases, and 10 bases lay in between. DNA of the CDR3: TGTGCCAGCAGCTTAGCAGGAGGGATCGAGACCCAGTACTTC. Encoded protein: CASSLAGGIETQYF.

In this sample, this clone turned up once. V and J are TRBV2 and TRBJ2-5; 8 positions agree with TRBD1. The CDR3 is 16 amino acids. Trimming at V came to 6 bases and at J to 0 bases, leaving 9 bases not matched to a gene. CDR1 is SNHLY, CDR2 FYNNEI, per germline. Here the CDR3 DNA reads TGTGCCAGCAGAGGGATGACAGGGGACCACCAAGAGACCCAGTACTTC. As protein: CASRGMTGDHQETQYF.

CDR3 in DNA: TGTGCCAGCAGCCAAGGGAGCGGTAGCTCCTACGAGCAGTACTTC. As protein: CASSQGSGSSYEQYF. This sequence joins TRBV3-1 (or the pseudogene TRBV3-2) and TRBJ2-7, with D perhaps TRBD2 (5 bases). V was trimmed by 1 base and J by 0 bases, leaving 10 bases between them. Looked up from germline, CDR1 is LGHDT and CDR2 is YNNKEL (reference sequence). The CDR3 contains 15 residues.

As to this clone: Other DNA sequences in the same sample also yield this CDR3. This chain joins TRBV2 and TRBJ1-5, with D hard to call. The CDR3 has 13 residues. With 6 bases removed from V and 4 bases from J, the gap between germline ends came to 10 bases. CDR1 is SNHLY, CDR2 FYNNEI, per germline. The DNA of the CDR3 is TGTGCCAGCAGAGTTGAGGGAAATCAGCCCCAGCATTTT. Its protein product is CASRVEGNQPQHF.

This sequence joins TRBV10-1 and TRBJ1-2; TRBD1 matches 10 bases. The CDR3 sequence is 14 residues long. V lost 3 bases to trimming and J lost 7 bases; unmatched junction nucleotides: 5. Germline V CDR1 and CDR2: WNHNN, SYGVQD (reference sequence). CDR3 loop: CASSDRTGGGGYTF. CDR3 nucleotide sequence: TGCGCCAGCAGTGATCGGACAGGGGGGGGTGGCTACACCTTC.

This chain joins TRBV27 and TRBJ2-7, with a tentative D call TRBD2 (6 bases). V was pared by 7 bases and J by 5 bases, with 18 bases between. Germline V gene sequence: CDR1 MNHEY, CDR2 SMNVEV (reference sequence). The CDR3 is 14 amino acids. The CDR3 sequence is CASTSLSGRHEQYF. The CDR3 bases are TGTGCCAGCACCTCGTTATCGGGGAGGCACGAGCAGTACTTC.

The gene calls are TRBV5-1 and TRBJ2-5; 9 bases are shared with TRBD2. V was pared by 1 base and J by 0 bases, with 13 bases of the junction left unmatched. There are 19 residues in the CDR3. The germline V gene has CDR1 SGHRS and CDR2 YFSETQ. This CDR3 is CASSLPGVAGDQYQETQYF. The CDR3 DNA reads as TGCGCCAGCAGCTTGCCTGGGGTAGCGGGAGATCAGTACCAAGAGACCCAGTACTTC.

The chain links TRBV27 to TRBJ2-7; 7 positions match TRBD1. The length of the CDR3 is 16 residues. Per the germline V gene, CDR1 is MNHEY and CDR2 is SMNVEV (reference sequence). J lost 4 bases, V lost 4 bases, and 13 bases had no gene match. The CDR3 sequence: CASSSLGGQLSYEQYF. Written as DNA, the CDR3 is TGTGCCAGCAGTTCCCTAGGGGGACAGCTAAGTTACGAGCAGTACTTC.

V and J are TRBV27 and TRBJ1-2, with 8 bases that match TRBD1. The CDR3 covers 16 residues. The germline gives CDR1 MNHEY, CDR2 SMNVEV (reference sequence). V was pared by 8 bases and J by 4 bases, with 15 bases of the junction left unmatched. The CDR3 loop is CASARTGFFIPYGYTF. The CDR3 DNA is TGTGCCAGCGCTAGGACAGGGTTCTTTATTCCCTATGGCTACACCTTC.